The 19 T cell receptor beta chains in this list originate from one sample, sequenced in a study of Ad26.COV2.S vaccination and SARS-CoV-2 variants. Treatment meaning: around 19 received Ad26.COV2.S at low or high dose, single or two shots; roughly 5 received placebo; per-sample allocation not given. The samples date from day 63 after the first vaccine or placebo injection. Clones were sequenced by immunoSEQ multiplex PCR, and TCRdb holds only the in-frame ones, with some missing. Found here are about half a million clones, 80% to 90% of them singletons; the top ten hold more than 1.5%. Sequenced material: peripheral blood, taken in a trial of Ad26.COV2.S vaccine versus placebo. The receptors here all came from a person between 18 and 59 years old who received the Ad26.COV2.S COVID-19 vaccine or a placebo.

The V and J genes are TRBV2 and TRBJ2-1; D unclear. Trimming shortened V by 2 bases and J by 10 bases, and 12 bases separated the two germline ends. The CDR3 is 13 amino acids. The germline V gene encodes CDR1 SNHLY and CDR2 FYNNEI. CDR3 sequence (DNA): TGTGCCAGCAGTGAATGGTCAGGCAGGGAGCAGTTCTTC. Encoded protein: CASSEWSGREQFF. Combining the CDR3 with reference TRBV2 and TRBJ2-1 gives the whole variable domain EPEVTQTPSHQVTQMGQEVILRCVPISNHLYFYWYRQILGQKVEFLVSFYNNEISEKSEIFDDQFSVERPDGSNFTLKIRSTKLEDSAMYFCASSEWSGREQFFGPGTRLTVL.

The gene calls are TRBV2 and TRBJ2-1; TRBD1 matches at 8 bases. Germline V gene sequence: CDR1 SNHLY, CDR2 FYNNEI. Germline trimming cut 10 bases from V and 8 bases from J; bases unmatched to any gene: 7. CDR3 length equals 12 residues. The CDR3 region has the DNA TGTGCCATCAGGGGGCGGGTCGATGAGCAGTTCTTC. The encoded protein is CAIRGRVDEQFF.

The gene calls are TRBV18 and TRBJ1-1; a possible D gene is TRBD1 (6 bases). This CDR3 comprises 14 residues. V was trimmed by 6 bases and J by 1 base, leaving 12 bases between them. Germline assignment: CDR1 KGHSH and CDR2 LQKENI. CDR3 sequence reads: CASSVQGPNTEAFF. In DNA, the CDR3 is TGTGCCAGCTCGGTACAGGGACCGAACACTGAAGCTTTCTTT.

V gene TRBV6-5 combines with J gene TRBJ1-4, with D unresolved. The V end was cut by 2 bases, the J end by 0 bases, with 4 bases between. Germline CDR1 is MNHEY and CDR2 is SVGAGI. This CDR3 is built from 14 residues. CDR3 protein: CASSYRPTNEKLFF. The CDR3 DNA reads TGTGCCAGCAGTTACAGGCCAACTAATGAAAAACTGTTTTTT.

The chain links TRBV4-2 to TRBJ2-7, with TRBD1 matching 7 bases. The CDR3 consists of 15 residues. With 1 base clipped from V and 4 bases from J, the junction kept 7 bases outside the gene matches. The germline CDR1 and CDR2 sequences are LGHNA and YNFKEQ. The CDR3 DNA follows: TGTGCCAGCAGCCAAGTCACGGGACAGTATTACGAGCAGTACTTC. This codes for CASSQVTGQYYEQYF.

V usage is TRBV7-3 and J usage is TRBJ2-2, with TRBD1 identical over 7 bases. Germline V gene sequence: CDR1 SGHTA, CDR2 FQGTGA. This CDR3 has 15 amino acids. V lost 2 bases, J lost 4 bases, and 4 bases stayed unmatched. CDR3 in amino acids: CASSLGGQLTGELFF. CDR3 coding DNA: TGTGCCAGCAGCTTAGGGGGACAGCTCACCGGGGAGCTGTTTTTT.

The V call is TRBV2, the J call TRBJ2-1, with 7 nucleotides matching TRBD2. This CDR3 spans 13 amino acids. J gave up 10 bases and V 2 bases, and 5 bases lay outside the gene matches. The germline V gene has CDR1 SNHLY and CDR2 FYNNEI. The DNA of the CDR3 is TGTGCCAGCAGTGAAAGACTAGCCTGGGAGCAGTTCTTC. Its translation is CASSERLAWEQFF. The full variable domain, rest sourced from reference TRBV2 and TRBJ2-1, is EPEVTQTPSHQVTQMGQEVILRCVPISNHLYFYWYRQILGQKVEFLVSFYNNEISEKSEIFDDQFSVERPDGSNFTLKIRSTKLEDSAMYFCASSERLAWEQFFGPGTRLTVL.

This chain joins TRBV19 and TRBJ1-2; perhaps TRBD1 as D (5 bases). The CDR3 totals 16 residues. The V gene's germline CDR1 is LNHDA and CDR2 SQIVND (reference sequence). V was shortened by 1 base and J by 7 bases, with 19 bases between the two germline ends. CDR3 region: CASSIGPGRELSGYTF. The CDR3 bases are TGTGCCAGTAGTATAGGGCCGGGACGGGAGCTGAGTGGCTACACCTTC.

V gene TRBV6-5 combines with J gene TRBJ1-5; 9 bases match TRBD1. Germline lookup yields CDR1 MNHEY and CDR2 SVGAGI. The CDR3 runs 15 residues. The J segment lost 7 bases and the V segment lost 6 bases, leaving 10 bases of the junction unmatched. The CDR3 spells CASSTTGGARQPQHF. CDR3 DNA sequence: TGTGCCAGCAGCACTACAGGGGGCGCGCGACAGCCCCAGCATTTT.

CDR3 region: CASSLGGANTGELFF. The DNA of the CDR3 is TGTGCCAGCAGCTTGGGCGGCGCGAACACCGGGGAGCTGTTTTTT. V is TRBV7-9 and J is TRBJ2-2; D remains unclear. Per the germline V gene, CDR1 is SEHNR and CDR2 is FQNEAQ (reference sequence). Trimming took 3 bases from V and 0 from J, leaving 8 bases between them. The CDR3 loop spans 15 amino acids.

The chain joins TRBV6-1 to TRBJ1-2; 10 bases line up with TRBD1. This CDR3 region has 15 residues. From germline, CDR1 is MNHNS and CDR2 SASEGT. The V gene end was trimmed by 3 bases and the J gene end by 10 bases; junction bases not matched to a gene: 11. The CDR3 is CASSEVGTGVFPYTF. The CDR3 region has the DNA TGTGCCAGCAGTGAGGTGGGGACAGGGGTCTTCCCCTACACCTTC.

The CDR3 DNA follows: TGTGCCAGCAGCTTTTCACTGGACAGGCTGAACACCGGGGAGCTGTTTTTT. Translation: CASSFSLDRLNTGELFF. The chain uses TRBV5-5 and TRBJ2-2, with 7 positions matching TRBD1. V trimming: 2 bases; J trimming: 1 base; junction bases outside the gene matches: 8. There are 17 residues in the CDR3. Looked up from germline, CDR1 is SGHKS and CDR2 is YYEKEE (reference sequence).

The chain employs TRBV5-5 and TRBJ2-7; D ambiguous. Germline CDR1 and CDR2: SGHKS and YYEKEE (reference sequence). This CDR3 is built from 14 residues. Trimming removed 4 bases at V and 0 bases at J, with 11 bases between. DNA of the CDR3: TGTGCCAGCAGCATATACGCGAGCTCCTACGAGCAGTACTTC. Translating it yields CASSIYASSYEQYF.

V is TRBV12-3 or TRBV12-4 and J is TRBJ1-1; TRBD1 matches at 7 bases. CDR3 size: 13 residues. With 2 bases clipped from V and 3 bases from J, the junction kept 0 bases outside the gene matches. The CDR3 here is CASSLQGDTEAFF. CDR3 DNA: TGTGCCAGCAGTTTACAGGGGGACACTGAAGCTTTCTTT.

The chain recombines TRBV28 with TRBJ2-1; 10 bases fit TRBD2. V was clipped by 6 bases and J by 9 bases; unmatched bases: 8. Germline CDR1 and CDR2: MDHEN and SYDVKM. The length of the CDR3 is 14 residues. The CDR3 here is CASRNLAGVGEQFF. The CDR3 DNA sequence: TGTGCCAGCAGAAATCTAGCGGGAGTGGGTGAGCAGTTCTTC.

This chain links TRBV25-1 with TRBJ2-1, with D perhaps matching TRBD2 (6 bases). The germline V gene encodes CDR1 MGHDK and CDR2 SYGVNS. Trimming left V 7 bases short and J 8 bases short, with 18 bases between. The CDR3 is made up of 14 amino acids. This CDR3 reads CASTLGGGFHEQFF. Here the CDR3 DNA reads TGTGCCAGCACGCTTGGGGGAGGATTTCATGAGCAGTTCTTC.

The CDR3 loop reads CASSLVSIREGRSYEQYF. As DNA, the CDR3 is TGTGCCAGCAGCTTAGTTAGCATCCGGGAGGGACGCTCCTACGAGCAGTACTTC. The chain recombines TRBV7-9 with TRBJ2-7; 8 nucleotides match TRBD2. CDR3 length: 18 residues. Germline lookup yields CDR1 SEHNR and CDR2 FQNEAQ (reference sequence). Germline trimming cut 1 base from V and 0 bases from J; bases unmatched to any gene: 11.

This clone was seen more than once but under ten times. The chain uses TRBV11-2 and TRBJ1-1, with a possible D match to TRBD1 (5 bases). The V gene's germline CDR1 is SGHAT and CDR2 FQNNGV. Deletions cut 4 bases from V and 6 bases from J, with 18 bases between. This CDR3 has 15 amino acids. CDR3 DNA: TGTGCCAGCAGCTACCTAGGGGAAGTAGCGGCTGAAGCTTTCTTT. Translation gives CASSYLGEVAAEAFF.

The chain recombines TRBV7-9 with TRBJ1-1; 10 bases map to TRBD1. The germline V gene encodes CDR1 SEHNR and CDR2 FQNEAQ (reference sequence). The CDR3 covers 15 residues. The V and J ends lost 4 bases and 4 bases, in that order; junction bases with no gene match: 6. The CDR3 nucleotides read TGTGCCAGCAGCTCGGGACAGGGGATTATCACTGAAGCTTTCTTT. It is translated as CASSSGQGIITEAFF.